This TCR beta chain was profiled in a study of PD-L1 blockade in urothelial cancer. As for the study in general: The patients had undergone anywhere from 0 to 3 prior chemotherapy regimens. Analyses used blood from 3 weeks (second dose) and 6 weeks after treatment start.

Study-wide results and caveats: Tumor-associated clones in the blood of durable-benefit patients grew more at 3 weeks.

On this clone: Its specificity is unknown.

Described time point: pretreatment peripheral blood. Each patient's cancer was a locally advanced or metastatic urothelial carcinoma. The table came from immunoSEQ multiplex PCR; TCRdb's copy has only in-frame clones and leaves some out. Of about 95,000 clones in the sample, nearly 90% were seen once. CDR3 length equals 15 residues. CDR1 and CDR2 from the germline V gene are SEHNR and FQNEAQ (reference sequence). The J segment lost 6 bases and the V segment lost 5 bases, leaving 12 bases of the junction unmatched. The specimen was PBMCs, collected around atezolizumab (anti-PD-L1) treatment. The chain joins TRBV7-9 to TRBJ1-1; 7 bases match TRBD1. The source of this sequence is a man between 60 and 70 years old with urothelial cancer. As DNA, the CDR3 is TGTGCCAGCAGCCCCCAACGACAGGGCGGGCCTGAAGCTTTCTTT. Encoded protein: CASSPQRQGGPEAFF.